This T cell receptor beta chain was identified during a study of early stage breast cancer tumors. V lost 4 bases to trimming and J lost 9 bases, with 22 bases between them. The germline V gene has CDR1 MGHDK and CDR2 SYGVNS. This CDR3 is built from 16 residues. Often roughly 95-320 mg of normal breast tissue was needed for DNA. Clones were read by immunoSEQ multiplex PCR, and TCRdb kept only the in-frame ones, dropping some. The sample includes 5,000 to 7,500 clones, over 65% of them seen just once. This sequence was found in a person aged 45 to 59 with breast cancer. Input material: normal breast tissue next to the tumor. This chain joins TRBV25-1 and TRBJ1-5; tentative D call: TRBD1 (5 bases). Here the CDR3 reads CASSAPGTGFQGPQHF. CDR3 bases: TGTGCCAGCAGTGCACCGGGGACGGGCTTTCAGGGGCCCCAGCATTTT.